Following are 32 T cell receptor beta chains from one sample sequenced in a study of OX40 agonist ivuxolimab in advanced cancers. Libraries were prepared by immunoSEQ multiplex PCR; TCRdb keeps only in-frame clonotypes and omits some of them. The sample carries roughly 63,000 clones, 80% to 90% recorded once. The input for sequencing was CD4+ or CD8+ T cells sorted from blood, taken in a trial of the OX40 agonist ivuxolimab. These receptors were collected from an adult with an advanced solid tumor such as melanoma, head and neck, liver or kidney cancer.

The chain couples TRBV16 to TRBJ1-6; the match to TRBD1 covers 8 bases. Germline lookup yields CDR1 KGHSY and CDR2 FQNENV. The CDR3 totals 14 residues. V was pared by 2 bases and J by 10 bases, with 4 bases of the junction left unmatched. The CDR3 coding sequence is TGTGCCAGCAGCCAACAGGGGGCTATCTCACCCCTCCACTTT. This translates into CASSQQGAISPLHF.

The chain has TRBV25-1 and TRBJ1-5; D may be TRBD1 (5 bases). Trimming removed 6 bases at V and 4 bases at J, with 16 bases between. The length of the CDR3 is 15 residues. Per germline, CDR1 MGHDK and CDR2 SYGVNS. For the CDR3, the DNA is TGTGCCAGCAGGGAACAGGCGCTTCTTAATCAGCCCCAGCATTTT. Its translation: CASREQALLNQPQHF.

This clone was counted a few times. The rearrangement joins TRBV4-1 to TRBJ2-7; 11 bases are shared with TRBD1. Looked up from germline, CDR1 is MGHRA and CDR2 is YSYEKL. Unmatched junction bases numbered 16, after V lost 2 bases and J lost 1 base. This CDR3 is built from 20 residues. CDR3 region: CASSQLKGQTGTGGSYEQYF. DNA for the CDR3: TGCGCCAGCAGCCAATTAAAAGGCCAAACCGGGACAGGGGGGTCCTACGAGCAGTACTTC.

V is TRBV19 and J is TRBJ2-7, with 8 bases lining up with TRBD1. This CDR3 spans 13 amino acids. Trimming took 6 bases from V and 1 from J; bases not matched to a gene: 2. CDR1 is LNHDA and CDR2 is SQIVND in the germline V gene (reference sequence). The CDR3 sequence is CASSHRGSYEQYF. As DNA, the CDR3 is TGTGCCAGTAGCCACAGGGGGTCCTACGAGCAGTACTTC.

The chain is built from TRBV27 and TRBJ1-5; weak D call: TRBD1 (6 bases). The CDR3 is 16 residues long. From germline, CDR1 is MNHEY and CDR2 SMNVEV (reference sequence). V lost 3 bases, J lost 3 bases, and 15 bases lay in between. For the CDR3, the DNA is TGTGCCAGCAGTTTTATCGCAGGGGCAGACAATCAGCCCCAGCATTTT. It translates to CASSFIAGADNQPQHF.

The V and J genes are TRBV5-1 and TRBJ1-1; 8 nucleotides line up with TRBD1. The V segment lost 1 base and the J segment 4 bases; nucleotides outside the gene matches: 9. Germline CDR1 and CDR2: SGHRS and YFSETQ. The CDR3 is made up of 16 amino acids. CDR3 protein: CASSLRKDRGGTEAFF. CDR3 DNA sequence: TGCGCCAGCAGCTTGCGAAAAGACAGGGGTGGCACTGAAGCTTTCTTT. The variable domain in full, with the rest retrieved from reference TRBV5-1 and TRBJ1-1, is KAGVTQTPRYLIKTRGQQVTLSCSPISGHRSVSWYQQTPGQGLQFLFEYFSETQRNKGNFPGRFSGRQFSNSRSEMNVSTLELGDSALYLCASSLRKDRGGTEAFFGQGTRLTVV.

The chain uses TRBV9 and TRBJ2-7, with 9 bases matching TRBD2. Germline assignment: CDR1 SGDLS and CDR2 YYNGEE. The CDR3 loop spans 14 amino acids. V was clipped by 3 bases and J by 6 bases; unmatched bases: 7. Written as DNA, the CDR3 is TGTGCCAGCAGCGAGGGAGGACTAGCGTCCGAGCAGTACTTC. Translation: CASSEGGLASEQYF.

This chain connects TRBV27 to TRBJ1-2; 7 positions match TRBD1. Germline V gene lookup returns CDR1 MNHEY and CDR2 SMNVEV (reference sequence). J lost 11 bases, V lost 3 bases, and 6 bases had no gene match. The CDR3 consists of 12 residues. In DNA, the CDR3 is TGTGCCAGCAGTTTTACAGGGGCCGAGTACACCTTC. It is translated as CASSFTGAEYTF.

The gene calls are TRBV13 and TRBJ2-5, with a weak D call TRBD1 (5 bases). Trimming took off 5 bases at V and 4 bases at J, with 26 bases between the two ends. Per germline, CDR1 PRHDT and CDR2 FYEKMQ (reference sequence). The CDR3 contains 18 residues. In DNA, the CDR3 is TGTGCCAGCAGCGCCGCGAACCACCCAGGGCCGGAGACAGAGACCCAGTACTTC. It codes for CASSAANHPGPETETQYF.

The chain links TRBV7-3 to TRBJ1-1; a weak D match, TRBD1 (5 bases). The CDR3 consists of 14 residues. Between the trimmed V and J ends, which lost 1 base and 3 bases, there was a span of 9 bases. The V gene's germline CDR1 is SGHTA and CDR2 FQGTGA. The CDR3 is CASSLNTQDTEAFF. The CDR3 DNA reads TGTGCCAGCAGCTTAAATACACAGGACACTGAAGCTTTCTTT.

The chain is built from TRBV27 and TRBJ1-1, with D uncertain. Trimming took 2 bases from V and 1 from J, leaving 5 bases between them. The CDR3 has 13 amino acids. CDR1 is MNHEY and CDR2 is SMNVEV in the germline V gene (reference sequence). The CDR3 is CASSLEWNTEAFF. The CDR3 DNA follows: TGTGCCAGCAGTTTAGAATGGAACACTGAAGCTTTCTTT.

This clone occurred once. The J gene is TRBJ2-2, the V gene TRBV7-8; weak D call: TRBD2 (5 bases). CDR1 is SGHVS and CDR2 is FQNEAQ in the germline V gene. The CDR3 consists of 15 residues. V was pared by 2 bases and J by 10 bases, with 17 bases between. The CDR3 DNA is TGTGCCAGCAGCTTACTGGTATTAGATAGCGAGGAGCTGTTTTTT. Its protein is CASSLLVLDSEELFF.

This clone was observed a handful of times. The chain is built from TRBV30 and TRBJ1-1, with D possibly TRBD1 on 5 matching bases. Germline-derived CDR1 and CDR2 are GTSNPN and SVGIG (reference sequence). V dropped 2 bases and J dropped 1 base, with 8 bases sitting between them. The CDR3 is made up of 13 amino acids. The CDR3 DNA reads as TGTGCCTGGAGTCCCGACAGGAACACTGAAGCTTTCTTT. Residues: CAWSPDRNTEAFF.

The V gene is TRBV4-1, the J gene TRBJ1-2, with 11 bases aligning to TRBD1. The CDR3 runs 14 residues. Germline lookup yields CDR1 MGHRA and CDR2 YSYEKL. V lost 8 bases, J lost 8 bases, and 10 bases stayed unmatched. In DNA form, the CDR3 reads TGCGCCAGCGGACCGGGACAGGGGGGATGGGGCTACACCTTC. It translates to CASGPGQGGWGYTF.

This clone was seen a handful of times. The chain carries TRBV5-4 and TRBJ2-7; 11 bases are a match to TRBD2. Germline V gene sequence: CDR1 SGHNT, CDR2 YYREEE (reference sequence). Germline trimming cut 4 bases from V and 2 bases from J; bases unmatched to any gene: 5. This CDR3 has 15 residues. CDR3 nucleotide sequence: TGTGCCAGCAGCCCGACTAGCGGGAACGCCTACGAGCAGTACTTC. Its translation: CASSPTSGNAYEQYF.

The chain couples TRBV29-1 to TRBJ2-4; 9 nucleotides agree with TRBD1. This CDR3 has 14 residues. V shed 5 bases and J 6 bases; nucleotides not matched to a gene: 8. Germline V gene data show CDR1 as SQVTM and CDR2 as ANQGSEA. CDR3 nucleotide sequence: TGCAGCGTTCTCCGGACGACAGGGGGAAACATTCAGTACTTC. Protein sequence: CSVLRTTGGNIQYF.

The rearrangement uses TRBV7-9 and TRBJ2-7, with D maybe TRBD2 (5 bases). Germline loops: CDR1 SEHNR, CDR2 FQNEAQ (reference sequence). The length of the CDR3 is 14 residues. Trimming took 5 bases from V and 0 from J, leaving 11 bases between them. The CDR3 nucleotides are TGTGCCAGCAGCCCCCCGGCGGGCTCCTACGAGCAGTACTTC. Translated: CASSPPAGSYEQYF.

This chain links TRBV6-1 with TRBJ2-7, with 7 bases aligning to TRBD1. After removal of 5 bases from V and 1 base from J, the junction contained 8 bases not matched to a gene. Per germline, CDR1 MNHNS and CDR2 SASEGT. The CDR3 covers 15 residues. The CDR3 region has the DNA TGTGCCAGCAGTCCCAACAGGGGAAAATCCTACGAGCAGTACTTC. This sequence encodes CASSPNRGKSYEQYF.

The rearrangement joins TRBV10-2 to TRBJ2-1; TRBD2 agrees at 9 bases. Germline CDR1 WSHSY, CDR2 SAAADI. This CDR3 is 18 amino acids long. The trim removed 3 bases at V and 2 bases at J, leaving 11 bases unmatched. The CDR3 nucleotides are TGCGCCAGCAGTGATCAGTCTCGACTAGCGGAAGCCTACAATGAGCAGTTCTTC. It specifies CASSDQSRLAEAYNEQFF.

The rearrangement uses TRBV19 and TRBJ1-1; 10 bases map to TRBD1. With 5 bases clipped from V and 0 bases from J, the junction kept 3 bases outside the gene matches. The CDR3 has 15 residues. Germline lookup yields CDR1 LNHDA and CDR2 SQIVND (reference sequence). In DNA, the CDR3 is TGTGCCAGTAGTTTAGGGACAGGGGTGAACACTGAAGCTTTCTTT. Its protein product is CASSLGTGVNTEAFF.

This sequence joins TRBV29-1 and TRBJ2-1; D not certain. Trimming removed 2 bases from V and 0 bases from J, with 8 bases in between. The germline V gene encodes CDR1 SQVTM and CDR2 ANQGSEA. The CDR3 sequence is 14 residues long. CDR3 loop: CSVEQDVSYNEQFF. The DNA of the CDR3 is TGCAGCGTTGAACAAGATGTCTCCTACAATGAGCAGTTCTTC.

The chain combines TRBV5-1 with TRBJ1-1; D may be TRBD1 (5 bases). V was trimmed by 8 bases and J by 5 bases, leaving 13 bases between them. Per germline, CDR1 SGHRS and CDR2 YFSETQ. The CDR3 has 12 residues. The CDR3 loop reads CASTMGETEAFF. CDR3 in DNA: TGCGCCAGTACTATGGGGGAAACTGAAGCTTTCTTT.

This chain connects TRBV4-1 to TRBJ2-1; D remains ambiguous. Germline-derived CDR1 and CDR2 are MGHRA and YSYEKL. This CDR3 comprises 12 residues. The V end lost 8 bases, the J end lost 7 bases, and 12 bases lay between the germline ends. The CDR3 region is CASGHLGNEQFF. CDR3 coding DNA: TGCGCCAGCGGGCACCTTGGGAATGAGCAGTTCTTC.

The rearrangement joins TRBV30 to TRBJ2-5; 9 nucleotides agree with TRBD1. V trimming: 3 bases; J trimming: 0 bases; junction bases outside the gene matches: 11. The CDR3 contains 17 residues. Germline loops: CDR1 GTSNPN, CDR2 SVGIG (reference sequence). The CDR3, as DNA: TGTGCCTGGAGCCCCGGGACAGGGCCCTTCTACCAAGAGACCCAGTACTTC. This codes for CAWSPGTGPFYQETQYF.

The CDR3 region has the DNA TGTGCCAGCAGCTTAGGGCTCACTGAAGCTTTCTTT. Its translation is CASSLGLTEAFF. This chain links TRBV7-9 with TRBJ1-1; D is uncertain. Trimming took 1 base from V and 4 from J, leaving 4 bases between them. The V gene's germline CDR1 is SEHNR and CDR2 FQNEAQ (reference sequence). CDR3 size: 12 residues.

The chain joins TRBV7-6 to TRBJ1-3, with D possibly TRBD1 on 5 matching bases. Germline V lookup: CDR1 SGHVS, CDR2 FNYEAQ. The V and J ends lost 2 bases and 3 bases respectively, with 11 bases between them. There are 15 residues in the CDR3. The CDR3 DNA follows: TGTGCCAGCAGCTTAAAGGGGCTCGGTGGAAACACCATATATTTT. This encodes CASSLKGLGGNTIYF.

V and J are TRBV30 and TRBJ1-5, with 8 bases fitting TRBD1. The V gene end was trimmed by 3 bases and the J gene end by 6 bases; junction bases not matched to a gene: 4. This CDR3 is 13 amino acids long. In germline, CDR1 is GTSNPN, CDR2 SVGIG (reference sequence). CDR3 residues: CAWSQGASQPQHF. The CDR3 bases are TGTGCCTGGAGCCAGGGGGCGAGTCAGCCCCAGCATTTT.

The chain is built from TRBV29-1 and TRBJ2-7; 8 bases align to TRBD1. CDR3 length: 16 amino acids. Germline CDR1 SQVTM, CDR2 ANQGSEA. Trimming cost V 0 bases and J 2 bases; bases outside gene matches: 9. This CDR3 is CSVEEGGGTGAYEQYF. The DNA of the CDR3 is TGCAGCGTTGAAGAGGGTGGAGGGACAGGAGCCTACGAGCAGTACTTC.

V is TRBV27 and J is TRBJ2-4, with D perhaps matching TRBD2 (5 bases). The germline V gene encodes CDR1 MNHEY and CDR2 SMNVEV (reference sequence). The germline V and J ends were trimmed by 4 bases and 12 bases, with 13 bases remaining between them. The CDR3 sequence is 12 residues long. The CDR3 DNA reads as TGTGCCAGCAGTTCATCGGGAAAGGGTCAGTACTTC. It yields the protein CASSSSGKGQYF.

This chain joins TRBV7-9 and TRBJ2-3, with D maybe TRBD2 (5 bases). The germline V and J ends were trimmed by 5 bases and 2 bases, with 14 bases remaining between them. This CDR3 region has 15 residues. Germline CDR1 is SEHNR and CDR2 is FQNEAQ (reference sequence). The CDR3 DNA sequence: TGTGCCAGCAGCCCGCCCGGGATAACCACAGATACGCAGTATTTT. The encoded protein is CASSPPGITTDTQYF.

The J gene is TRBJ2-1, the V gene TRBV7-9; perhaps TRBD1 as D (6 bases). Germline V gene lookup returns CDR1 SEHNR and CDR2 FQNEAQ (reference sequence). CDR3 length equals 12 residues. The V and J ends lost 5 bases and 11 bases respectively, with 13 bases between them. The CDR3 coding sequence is TGTGCCAGCAGCAGCCGGGACACAAAGCAGTTCTTC. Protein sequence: CASSSRDTKQFF.

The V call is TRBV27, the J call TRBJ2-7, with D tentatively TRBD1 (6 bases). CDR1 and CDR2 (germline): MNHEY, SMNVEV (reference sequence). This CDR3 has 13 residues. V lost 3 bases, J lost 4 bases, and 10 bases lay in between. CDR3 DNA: TGTGCCAGCAGTTTTACAGGGTTGTACGAGCAGTACTTC. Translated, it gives CASSFTGLYEQYF.